The 8 T cell receptor beta chains below were found in one sample sequenced in a study of control samples from healthy donors and cancer patients. Sequenced by immunoSEQ multiplex PCR; TCRdb stores in-frame clones only, minus some. The table has about 410,000 clones, around 90% seen once. The sequencing input was PBMCs. These receptors all come from a man aged 40-49 years with head and neck cancer.

As DNA, the CDR3 is TGCGCCAGCACCGCTTGGGAGACCCAGTACTTC. Protein product: CASTAWETQYF. The chain links TRBV5-1 to TRBJ2-5; D gene uncertain. The CDR3 runs 11 residues. CDR1 and CDR2 from the germline V gene are SGHRS and YFSETQ. The V gene lost 6 bases and the J gene lost 5 bases, with 8 bases spanning the gap.

In this sample, this clone turned up once. The V gene is TRBV2, the J gene TRBJ2-7; 8 nucleotides match TRBD1. Germline V gene lookup returns CDR1 SNHLY and CDR2 FYNNEI. V was pared by 1 base and J by 3 bases, with 5 bases of the junction left unmatched. This CDR3 contains 15 residues. The DNA of the CDR3 is TGTGCCAGCAGTGAAGGGACAGGGAGCTTCTACGAGCAGTACTTC. It yields the protein CASSEGTGSFYEQYF.

In nucleotides, the CDR3 is TGCGCCAGCAGTGAGTCACATCGGGAGACCCAGTACTTC. Amino acid sequence: CASSESHRETQYF. The rearrangement links TRBV10-1 to TRBJ2-5; unclear D gene. V gave up 0 bases and J gave up 5 bases, with 7 bases separating them. The V gene's germline CDR1 is WNHNN and CDR2 SYGVQD (reference sequence). This CDR3 region has 13 residues.

The gene calls are TRBV28 and TRBJ2-7; 7 bases fit TRBD2. CDR3 length: 15 amino acids. Losses at the gene ends were 5 bases for V and 3 bases for J; bases not matched to a gene: 10. Germline CDR1 is MDHEN and CDR2 is SYDVKM. CDR3 bases: TGTGCCAGCAGTCTTTCGGGGGGTCGAGACTACGAGCAGTACTTC. Translated, it gives CASSLSGGRDYEQYF.

The chain couples TRBV3-1 (or the pseudogene TRBV3-2) to TRBJ2-3; 8 bases line up with TRBD2. V shed 0 bases, J shed 4 bases, and the junction held 3 bases outside the gene matches. From germline, CDR1 is LGHDT and CDR2 YNNKEL (reference sequence). The CDR3 is 15 residues long. CDR3 in amino acids: CASSQDGLAPDTQYF. CDR3 coding DNA: TGTGCCAGCAGCCAAGATGGACTAGCACCAGATACGCAGTATTTT.

The J gene is TRBJ2-2, the V gene TRBV30, with D hard to call. Trimming left V 0 bases short and J 7 bases short, with 9 bases between. The germline CDR1 and CDR2 sequences are GTSNPN and SVGIG (reference sequence). This CDR3 contains 13 residues. The chain's CDR3 is CAWSVQVGGELFF. As DNA, the CDR3 is TGTGCCTGGAGTGTACAAGTGGGCGGGGAGCTGTTTTTT.

The CDR3 nucleotides read TGTGCCAGCAGTGCAGGAGAGACTAATGAAAAACTGTTTTTT. Its protein is CASSAGETNEKLFF. The genes are TRBV2 and TRBJ1-4; D not resolved. Between the trimmed V and J ends, which lost 4 bases and 2 bases, there was a span of 8 bases. Germline CDR1 is SNHLY and CDR2 is FYNNEI. The CDR3 runs 14 residues.

The rearrangement uses TRBV5-1 and TRBJ1-1, with D hard to call. The CDR3 has 13 residues. Germline CDR1 and CDR2: SGHRS and YFSETQ. V lost 5 bases, J lost 1 base, and 9 bases lay in between. The CDR3: CASSGRSNTEAFF. The CDR3 bases are TGCGCCAGCAGTGGGCGGTCGAACACTGAAGCTTTCTTT.